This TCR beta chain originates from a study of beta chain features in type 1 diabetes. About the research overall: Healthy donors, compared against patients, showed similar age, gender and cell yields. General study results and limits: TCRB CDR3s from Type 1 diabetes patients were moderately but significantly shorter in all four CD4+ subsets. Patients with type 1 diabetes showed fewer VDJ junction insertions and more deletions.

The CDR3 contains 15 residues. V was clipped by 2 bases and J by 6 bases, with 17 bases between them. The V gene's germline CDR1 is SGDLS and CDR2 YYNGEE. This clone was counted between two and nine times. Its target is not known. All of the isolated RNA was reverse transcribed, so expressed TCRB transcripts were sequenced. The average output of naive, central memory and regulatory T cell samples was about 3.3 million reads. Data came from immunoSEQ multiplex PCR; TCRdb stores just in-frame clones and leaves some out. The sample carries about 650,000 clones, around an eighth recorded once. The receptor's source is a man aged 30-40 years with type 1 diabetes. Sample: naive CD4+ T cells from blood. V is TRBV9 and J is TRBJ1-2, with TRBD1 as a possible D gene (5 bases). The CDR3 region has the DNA TGTGCCAGCAGCGTTGAGAACAGGCCCGGGAATGGCTACACCTTC. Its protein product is CASSVENRPGNGYTF.